Sequencing of this TCR beta chain was carried out in a study of blood T cell repertoires in COVID-19. Across the whole study: Both acute and convalescent COVID-19 samples were obtained from the United States, Italy and Spain. T cells, B-cell-depleted T cells, or PBMCs provided the cDNA or gDNA that served as material.

In the original workflow: Estimation of nucleated cell counts was performed using reference gene primer amplification. The data were produced by immunoSEQ multiplex PCR, yet TCRdb's version contains in-frame clones alone and is incomplete. The DNA gave D and trimming, while V, J and clone size come from that table. The repertoire consists of tens of thousands of clones, with around nine tenths occurring once and the leading ten covering 4.5% to 6%. V lost 6 bases and J lost 0, with 9 bases in between. Germline values: CDR1 MNHEY, CDR2 SVGEGT. The CDR3 loop spans 14 amino acids. Only one count was recorded for this clone.

The rearrangement joins TRBV6-2 or TRBV6-3 to TRBJ2-1; D remains unclear. This TCR derives from a woman of 80 years or more with acute or convalescent COVID-19. The sequenced sample was peripheral blood. The CDR3 region is CASSLTDSYNEQFF. As DNA, the CDR3 is TGTGCCAGCAGCCTAACAGACTCCTACAATGAGCAGTTCTTC.